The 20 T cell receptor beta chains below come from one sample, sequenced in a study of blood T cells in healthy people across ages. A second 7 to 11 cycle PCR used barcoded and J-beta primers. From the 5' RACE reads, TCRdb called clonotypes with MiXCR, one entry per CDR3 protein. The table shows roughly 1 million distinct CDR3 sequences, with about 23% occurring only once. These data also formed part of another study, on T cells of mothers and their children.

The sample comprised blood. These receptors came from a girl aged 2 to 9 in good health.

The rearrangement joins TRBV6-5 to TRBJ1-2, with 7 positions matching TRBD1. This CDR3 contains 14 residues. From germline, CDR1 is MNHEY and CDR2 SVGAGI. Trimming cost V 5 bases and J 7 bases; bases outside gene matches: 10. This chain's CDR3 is CASSPVDRPSGYTF. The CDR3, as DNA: TGTGCCAGCAGTCCCGTGGACAGGCCTTCTGGCTACACCTTC.

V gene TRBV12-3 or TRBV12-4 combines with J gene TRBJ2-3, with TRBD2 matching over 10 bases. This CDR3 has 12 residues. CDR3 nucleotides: TGTGGGTCTAGCGGGAGTACAGATACGCAGTATTTT. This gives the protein CGSSGSTDTQYF.

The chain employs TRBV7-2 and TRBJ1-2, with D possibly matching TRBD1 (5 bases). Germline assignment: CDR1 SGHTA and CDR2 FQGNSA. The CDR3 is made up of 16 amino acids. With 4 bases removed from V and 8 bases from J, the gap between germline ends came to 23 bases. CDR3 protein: CASSSQSGPHREGYTF. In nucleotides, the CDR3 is TGTGCCAGCAGCTCTCAGTCGGGACCCCACAGAGAGGGCTACACCTTC.

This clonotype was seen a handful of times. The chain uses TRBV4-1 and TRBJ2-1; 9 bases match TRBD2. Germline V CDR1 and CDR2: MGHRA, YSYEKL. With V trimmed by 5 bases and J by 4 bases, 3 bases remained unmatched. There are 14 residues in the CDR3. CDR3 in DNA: TGCGCCAGCAGCGGACTAGCGCCATACAATGAGCAGTTCTTC. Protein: CASSGLAPYNEQFF.

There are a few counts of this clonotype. The CDR3 here is CSVDGSGTRNTQYF. The CDR3 DNA reads TGCAGCGTTGATGGGTCCGGGACTAGGAACACCCAGTACTTC. The V and J genes are TRBV29-1 and TRBJ2-5; TRBD2 matches 8 bases. Trimming at V came to 3 bases and at J to 8 bases, leaving 11 bases not matched to a gene. The CDR3 extends over 14 amino acids. Germline V gene sequence: CDR1 SQVTM, CDR2 ANQGSEA. Full variable domain (remainder filled in from reference TRBV29-1 and TRBJ2-5): SAVISQKPSRDICQRGTSLTIQCQVDSQVTMMFWYRQQPGQSLTLIATANQGSEATYESGFVIDKFPISRPNLTFSTLTVSNMSPEDSSIYLCSVDGSGTRNTQYFGPGTRLLVL.

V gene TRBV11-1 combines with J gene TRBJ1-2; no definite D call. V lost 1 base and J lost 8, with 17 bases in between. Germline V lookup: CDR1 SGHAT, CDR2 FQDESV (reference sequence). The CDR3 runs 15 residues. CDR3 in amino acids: CASSLDFKGVEGYTF. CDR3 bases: TGTGCCAGCAGCTTAGATTTCAAGGGAGTGGAAGGCTACACCTTC. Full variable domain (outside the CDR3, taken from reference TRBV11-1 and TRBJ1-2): EAEVAQSPRYKITEKSQAVAFWCDPISGHATLYWYRQILGQGPELLVQFQDESVVDDSQLPKDRFSAERLKGVDSTLKIQPAELGDSAMYLCASSLDFKGVEGYTFGSGTRLTVV.

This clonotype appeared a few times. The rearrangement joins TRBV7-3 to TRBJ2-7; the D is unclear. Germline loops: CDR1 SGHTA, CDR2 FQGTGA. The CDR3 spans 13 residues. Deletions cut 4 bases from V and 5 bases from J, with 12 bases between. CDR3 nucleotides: TGTGCCAGCAGCTCTTGGTCTTTGGACGAGCAGTACTTC. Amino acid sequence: CASSSWSLDEQYF. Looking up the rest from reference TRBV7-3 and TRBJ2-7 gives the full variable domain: GAGVSQTPSNKVTEKGKYVELRCDPISGHTALYWYRQSLGQGPEFLIYFQGTGAADDSGLPNDRFFAVRPEGSVSTLKIQRTERGDSAVYLCASSSWSLDEQYFGPGTRLTVT.

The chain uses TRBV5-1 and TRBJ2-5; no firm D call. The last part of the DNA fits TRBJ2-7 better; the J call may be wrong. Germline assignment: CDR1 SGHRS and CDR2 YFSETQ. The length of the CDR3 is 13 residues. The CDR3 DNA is TGCGCCAGCAGGCGGACGAGCTCCTACGAGCAGTACTTC. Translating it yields CASRRTSSYEQYF.

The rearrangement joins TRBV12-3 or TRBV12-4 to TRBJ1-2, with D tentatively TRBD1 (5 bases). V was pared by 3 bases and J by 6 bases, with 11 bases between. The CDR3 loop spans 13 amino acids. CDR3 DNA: TGTGCCAGCAGTTTCGGGGCCTCGGATGGCTACACCTTC. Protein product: CASSFGASDGYTF.

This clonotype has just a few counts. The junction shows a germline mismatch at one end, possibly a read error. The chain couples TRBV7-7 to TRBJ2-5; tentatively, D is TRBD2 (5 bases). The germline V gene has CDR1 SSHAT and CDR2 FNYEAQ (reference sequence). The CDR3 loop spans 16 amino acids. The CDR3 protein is CASSKSLGLKEETQYF. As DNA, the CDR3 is TGTGCTAGCAGCAAATCCCTCGGACTGAAGGAAGAGACCCAGTACTTC.

The CDR3 loop is CSAWQGNNSPLHF. As DNA, the CDR3 is TGCAGTGCTTGGCAGGGGAATAATTCACCCCTCCACTTT. V usage is TRBV20-1 and J usage is TRBJ1-6; perhaps TRBD1 as D (6 bases). CDR1 is DFQATT and CDR2 is SNEGSKA in the germline V gene (reference sequence). The CDR3 runs to 13 residues. V lost 5 bases to trimming and J lost 5 bases, with 10 bases between them.

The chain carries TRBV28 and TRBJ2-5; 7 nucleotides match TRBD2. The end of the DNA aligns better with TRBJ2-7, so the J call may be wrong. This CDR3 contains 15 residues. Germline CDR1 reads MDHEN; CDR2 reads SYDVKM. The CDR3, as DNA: TGTGCCAGCAGTTCCCGGGGAGCGGGGCGCTACGAGCAGTACTTC. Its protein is CASSSRGAGRYEQYF.

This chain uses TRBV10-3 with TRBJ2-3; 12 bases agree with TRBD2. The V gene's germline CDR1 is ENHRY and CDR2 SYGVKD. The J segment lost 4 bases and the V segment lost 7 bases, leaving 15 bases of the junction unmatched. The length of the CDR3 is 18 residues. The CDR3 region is CAINRDSLGLAGADTQYF. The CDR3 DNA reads TGTGCCATCAACCGAGATTCCCTGGGACTAGCGGGCGCAGATACGCAGTATTTT.

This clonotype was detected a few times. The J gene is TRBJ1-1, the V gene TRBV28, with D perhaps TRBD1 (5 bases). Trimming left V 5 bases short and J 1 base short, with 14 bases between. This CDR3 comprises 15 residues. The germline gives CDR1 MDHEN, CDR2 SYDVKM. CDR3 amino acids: CASSPLGGTNTEAFF. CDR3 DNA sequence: TGTGCCAGCAGTCCGTTGGGGGGAACGAACACTGAAGCTTTCTTT. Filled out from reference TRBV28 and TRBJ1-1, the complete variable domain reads DVKVTQSSRYLVKRTGEKVFLECVQDMDHENMFWYRQDPGLGLRLIYFSYDVKMKEKGDIPEGYSVSREKKERFSLILESASTNQTSMYLCASSPLGGTNTEAFFGQGTRLTVV.

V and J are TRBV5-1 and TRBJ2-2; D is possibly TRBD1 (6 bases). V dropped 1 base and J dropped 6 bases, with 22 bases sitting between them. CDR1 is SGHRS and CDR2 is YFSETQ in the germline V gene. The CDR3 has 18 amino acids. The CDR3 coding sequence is TGCGCCAGCAGCTTGTACAGTGGGGGCCATATAAGTCCCGGGGAGCTGTTTTTT. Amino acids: CASSLYSGGHISPGELFF.

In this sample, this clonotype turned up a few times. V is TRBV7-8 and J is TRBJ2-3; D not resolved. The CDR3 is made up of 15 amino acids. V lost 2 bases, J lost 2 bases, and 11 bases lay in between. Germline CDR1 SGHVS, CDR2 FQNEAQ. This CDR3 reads CASSLSVVLTDTQYF. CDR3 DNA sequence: TGTGCCAGCAGCTTATCTGTAGTCCTCACAGATACGCAGTATTTT.

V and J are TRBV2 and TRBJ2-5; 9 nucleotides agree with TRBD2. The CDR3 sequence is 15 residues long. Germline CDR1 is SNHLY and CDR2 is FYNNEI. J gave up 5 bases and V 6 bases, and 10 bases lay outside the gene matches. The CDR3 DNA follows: TGTGCCAGCAGCGTCGGGCGGGGGGGCAGTGAGACCCAGTACTTC. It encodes CASSVGRGGSETQYF. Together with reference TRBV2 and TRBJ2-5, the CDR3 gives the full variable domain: EPEVTQTPSHQVTQMGQEVILRCVPISNHLYFYWYRQILGQKVEFLVSFYNNEISEKSEIFDDQFSVERPDGSNFTLKIRSTKLEDSAMYFCASSVGRGGSETQYFGPGTRLLVL.

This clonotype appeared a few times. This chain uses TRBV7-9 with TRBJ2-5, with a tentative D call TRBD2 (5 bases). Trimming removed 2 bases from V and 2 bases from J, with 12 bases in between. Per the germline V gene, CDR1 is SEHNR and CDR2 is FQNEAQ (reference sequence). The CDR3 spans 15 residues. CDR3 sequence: CASSLMDFGQETQYF. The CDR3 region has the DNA TGTGCCAGCAGCTTAATGGACTTCGGACAAGAGACCCAGTACTTC.

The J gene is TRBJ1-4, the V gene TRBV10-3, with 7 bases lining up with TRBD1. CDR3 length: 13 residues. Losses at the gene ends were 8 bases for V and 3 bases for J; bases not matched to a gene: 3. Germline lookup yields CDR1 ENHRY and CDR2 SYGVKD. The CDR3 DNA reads TGTGCCATCGGGACAGACCCTAATGAAAAACTGTTTTTT. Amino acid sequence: CAIGTDPNEKLFF.

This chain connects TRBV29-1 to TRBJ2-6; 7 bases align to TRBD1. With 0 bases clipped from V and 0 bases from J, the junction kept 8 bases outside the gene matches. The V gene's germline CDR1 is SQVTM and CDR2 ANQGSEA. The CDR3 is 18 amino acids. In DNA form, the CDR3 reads TGCAGCGTTGAAGAAGATCAGGGGGTTCCCTCTGGGGCCAACGTCCTGACTTTC. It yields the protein CSVEEDQGVPSGANVLTF.